This T cell receptor (beta chain) was documented in a study of response to subunit inactivated influenza vaccine. As concerns this clonotype: No antigen is known for it.

Findings of the study overall: Each seasonal influenza vaccination recruits few new T cells, the authors suggested.

TCRdb called the RT-PCR reads again in MiXCR, with one record for every CDR3 protein. The profile covers over 800,000 distinct CDR3 sequences, with 21% appearing a single time and roughly 10% taken by the ten largest. CDR3 length: 12 residues. V lost 6 bases and J 5 bases, leaving 11 bases between the germline ends. CDR1 is MNHEY and CDR2 is SMNVEV in the germline V gene (reference sequence). The sequence was collected from a man aged 50-59 years who received an inactivated influenza vaccine. Sample: PBMCs from blood, taken 4 to 6 days after vaccination. The V call is TRBV27, the J call TRBJ2-7; D is unclear. The CDR3 is CASSTPGNEQYF. The CDR3 bases are TGTGCCAGCAGCACCCCTGGGAACGAGCAGTACTTC.